This T cell receptor beta chain was identified in a study of blood T cell repertoires in COVID-19. Study background: Samples of COVID-19 (acute and convalescent) were obtained from the United States, Italy and Spain.

Original methodology: Using reference gene primer amplification, nucleated cell counts were estimated. TCRdb's copy holds only in-frame clones and misses some; the assay was immunoSEQ multiplex PCR. The V and J calls and clone size are taken from that table; D and trimming were inferred from the DNA. The repertoire holds fewer than 150,000 clones, with 85% to 90% as singletons. The CDR3 spans 17 residues. Trimming removed 4 bases from V and 2 bases from J, with 19 bases in between. CDR1 is MNHEY and CDR2 is SMNVEV in the germline V gene (reference sequence). Sample: peripheral blood. The rearrangement uses TRBV27 and TRBJ2-3, with D tentatively TRBD1 (8 bases). The clonotype was recovered from an elderly woman with acute or convalescent COVID-19. The chain's CDR3 is CASSSTGGGTITDTQYF. CDR3 sequence (DNA): TGTGCCAGCAGTTCCACAGGGGGGGGGACGATCACAGATACGCAGTATTTT.